The 15 T cell receptor beta chains given below trace back to one sample, sequenced in a study of Ad26.COV2.S vaccination and SARS-CoV-2 variants. Profiling relied on immunoSEQ multiplex PCR, and the TCRdb table lists in-frame clones only, not all of them. Seen here are about 280,000 clones, more than 75% observed once, and the top ten hold about 3.5%. The treatment denotes: 15 to 20 received Ad26.COV2.S at low or high dose, single or two shots; roughly five received placebo; per-sample allocation not given. Material that was analyzed had been drawn on day 63 after the first vaccine or placebo injection. The material sequenced was peripheral blood, taken in a trial of Ad26.COV2.S vaccine versus placebo. The receptors derive from a person aged 18-65 years who received the Ad26.COV2.S COVID-19 vaccine or a placebo.

The V gene is TRBV4-3, the J gene TRBJ2-2; 9 bases match TRBD2. Germline assignment: CDR1 LGHNA and CDR2 YSLEER. CDR3 length equals 18 residues. The J segment lost 0 bases and the V segment lost 4 bases, leaving 9 bases of the junction unmatched. CDR3 nucleotides: TGCGCCAGCAGCCCCGAGATGTTAGCGGGGGCGAACACCGGGGAGCTGTTTTTT. This sequence encodes CASSPEMLAGANTGELFF.

The rearrangement joins TRBV2 to TRBJ2-1, with D perhaps TRBD2 (6 bases). Trimming took 3 bases from V and 10 from J, leaving 19 bases between them. Germline loops: CDR1 SNHLY, CDR2 FYNNEI. This CDR3 has 15 amino acids. The CDR3 nucleotides are TGTGCCAGCAGTGAGGCGGGGTTGGGGTCAAAGGAGCAGTTCTTC. This translates into CASSEAGLGSKEQFF.

This chain's CDR3 is CASSPLTGGSNTEAFF. CDR3 DNA: TGTGCCAGCTCACCGCTAACAGGGGGCAGCAACACTGAAGCTTTCTTT. This sequence joins TRBV18 and TRBJ1-1, with TRBD1 matching 9 bases. Unmatched junction bases numbered 7, after V lost 3 bases and J lost 2 bases. The CDR3 runs to 16 residues. From germline, CDR1 is KGHSH and CDR2 LQKENI.

CDR3 sequence (DNA): TGTGCCAGCAGGCGGACAGCAGACTACGAGCAGTACTTC. It is translated as CASRRTADYEQYF. The chain has TRBV2 and TRBJ2-7, with D tentatively TRBD1 (6 bases). Germline CDR1 is SNHLY and CDR2 is FYNNEI. There are 13 residues in the CDR3. V was trimmed by 6 bases and J by 3 bases, leaving 12 bases between them.

The V gene is TRBV4-2, the J gene TRBJ1-4; D not resolved. CDR3 size: 18 residues. Looked up from germline, CDR1 is LGHNA and CDR2 is YNFKEQ. Trimming left V 1 base short and J 7 bases short, with 22 bases between. CDR3 bases: TGTGCCAGCAGCCAAGGTGATGGGTCGGGTATGGAGACTGAAAAACTGTTTTTT. It codes for CASSQGDGSGMETEKLFF.

The V and J genes are TRBV18 and TRBJ2-6; 8 bases are shared with TRBD1. The J segment lost 0 bases and the V segment lost 1 base, leaving 14 bases of the junction unmatched. From germline, CDR1 is KGHSH and CDR2 LQKENI. The CDR3 consists of 21 residues. CDR3 sequence: CASSPRGGRTGPSSGANVLTF. The CDR3 bases are TGTGCCAGCTCACCACGAGGGGGTCGGACAGGGCCTTCCTCTGGGGCCAACGTCCTGACTTTC.

The CDR3 DNA reads as TGTGCCAGCAGTCGGGACGGGAGTGGAGGAGATACGCAGTATTTT. This translates into CASSRDGSGGDTQYF. The chain uses TRBV5-4 and TRBJ2-3; D is possibly TRBD2 (6 bases). Per germline, CDR1 SGHNT and CDR2 YYREEE (reference sequence). The CDR3 spans 15 residues. V lost 5 bases to trimming and J lost 5 bases, with 18 bases between them.

The CDR3 DNA follows: TGCGCCAGCAGCATAACCGAAGGGGGCCCCGGAAACACCATATATTTT. Translated, it gives CASSITEGGPGNTIYF. The rearrangement joins TRBV5-1 to TRBJ1-3; TRBD1 matches at 7 bases. Germline trimming cut 4 bases from V and 4 bases from J; bases unmatched to any gene: 11. Germline V gene lookup returns CDR1 SGHRS and CDR2 YFSETQ. The CDR3 is 16 residues long.

This clone showed up just a few times. This rearrangement joins TRBV5-4 to TRBJ1-1; D is ambiguous. The CDR3 runs 13 residues. Deletions cut 4 bases from V and 3 bases from J, with 10 bases between. The V gene's germline CDR1 is SGHNT and CDR2 YYREEE (reference sequence). The CDR3 loop reads CASSKGLDTEAFF. The CDR3 DNA reads TGTGCCAGCAGCAAAGGATTGGACACTGAAGCTTTCTTT.

The chain joins TRBV7-3 to TRBJ1-2; tentative D call: TRBD1 (5 bases). V shed 2 bases and J shed 5 bases, with 9 bases lying between them. In germline, CDR1 is SGHTA, CDR2 FQGTGA. The CDR3 sequence is 13 residues long. DNA for the CDR3: TGTGCCAGCAGCTTAGGGGGAGGGTATGGCTACACCTTC. It translates to CASSLGGGYGYTF.

The chain uses TRBV4-1 and TRBJ2-4, with 9 bases matching TRBD1. The CDR3 is 16 amino acids. The V gene's germline CDR1 is MGHRA and CDR2 YSYEKL. J lost 6 bases, V lost 3 bases, and 9 bases had no gene match. The CDR3 spells CASSQVQGARGNIQYF. The CDR3 DNA follows: TGCGCCAGCAGCCAGGTACAGGGGGCGCGAGGAAACATTCAGTACTTC.

The chain recombines TRBV6-2 or TRBV6-3 with TRBJ2-7; tentative D call: TRBD2 (5 bases). CDR3 size: 14 residues. Looked up from germline, CDR1 is MNHEY and CDR2 is SVGEGT. The V and J ends lost 5 bases and 2 bases respectively, with 13 bases between them. CDR3 protein: CASSLEAGTYEQYF. The CDR3 DNA follows: TGTGCCAGCAGTCTCGAGGCCGGGACCTACGAGCAGTACTTC.

The V gene is TRBV6-5, the J gene TRBJ2-7; D might be TRBD1 (6 bases). Germline lookup yields CDR1 MNHEY and CDR2 SVGAGI. The CDR3 length is 14 residues. Trimming removed 5 bases from V and 5 bases from J, with 16 bases in between. CDR3 in DNA: TGTGCCAGCAGTCTGACAGGCAGTGGTGACGAGCAGTACTTC. Protein sequence: CASSLTGSGDEQYF.

The chain joins TRBV29-1 to TRBJ1-1; D gene uncertain. V lost 0 bases and J lost 4, with 6 bases in between. Germline CDR1 and CDR2: SQVTM and ANQGSEA. This CDR3 is 12 amino acids long. DNA of the CDR3: TGCAGCGTTGAAGAGGCCGGCACTGAAGCTTTCTTT. It is translated as CSVEEAGTEAFF.

The chain has TRBV25-1 and TRBJ1-4; a weak D match, TRBD1 (5 bases). The germline gives CDR1 MGHDK, CDR2 SYGVNS. The V gene lost 4 bases and the J gene lost 4 bases, with 7 bases spanning the gap. The CDR3 totals 13 residues. CDR3 sequence (DNA): TGTGCCAGCAGTGCGACAGTTAATGAAAAACTGTTTTTT. Residues: CASSATVNEKLFF. Using reference TRBV25-1 and TRBJ1-4 for the parts outside the CDR3, the full variable domain is EADIYQTPRYLVIGTGKKITLECSQTMGHDKMYWYQQDPGMELHLIHYSYGVNSTEKGDLSSESTVSRIRTEHFPLTLESARPSHTSQYLCASSATVNEKLFFGSGTQLSVL.